This T cell receptor beta chain was recovered during a study of cytomegalovirus exposure and HLA in healthy donors. General study results and limits: A missense variant in DCLRE1C was later tied to TCR beta V- and J-gene trimming. Compared with the approximately 670-donor mean, an Asian-associated ancestry cluster reportedly had fewer N-insertions, according to a later analysis.

The PCR made use of 60 Vbeta and 13 Jbeta primers. Produced via immunoSEQ multiplex PCR; TCRdb's table is partial and in-frame only. This sample has approximately 100,000 clones, with 77% found just once. Comment on this clone: The target antigen is unknown.

Although they were nominally healthy when sampled, donors likely had unrecorded immune exposures. The sample consisted of PBMCs. The TCR comes from a man in his forties in good health and CMV-seropositive.

The CDR3 coding sequence is TGTGCCAGCACCCTAGCGGGGGGTCCCCTTAATGAGCAGTTCTTC. Translated: CASTLAGGPLNEQFF. This chain links TRBV28 with TRBJ2-1; 11 nucleotides agree with TRBD2. The V and J ends lost 7 bases and 7 bases, in that order; junction bases with no gene match: 9. CDR3 length equals 15 residues. Germline values: CDR1 MDHEN, CDR2 SYDVKM.